This T cell receptor beta chain was recovered during a study of response to subunit inactivated influenza vaccine. Findings of the study overall: Each seasonal influenza vaccination, the authors suggested, recruits few new T cells.

TCRdb reprocessed the RT-PCR reads via MiXCR and lists one record per CDR3 protein. The data hold about 700,000 distinct CDR3 sequences, with 11% to 15% observed a single time. As to this clonotype: Its antigen is undetermined.

CDR1 is LGHDT, CDR2 YNNKEL, per germline (reference sequence). The CDR3 length is 17 residues. J was trimmed by 5 bases and V by 8 bases; bases with no gene match: 17. The material was PBMCs from blood, obtained less than 15 days before vaccination. This receptor was obtained from a man aged 50-60 years who received an inactivated influenza vaccine. The V gene is TRBV3-1, the J gene TRBJ2-5, with 10 nucleotides matching TRBD2. The CDR3 region is CASSKEGAGGPWETQYF. In DNA form, the CDR3 reads TGTGCCAGCTCCAAGGAAGGAGCGGGGGGGCCATGGGAGACCCAGTACTTC.